This T cell receptor beta chain comes out of a study of T cell changes during pregnancy in multiple sclerosis. This clone was recorded once. In germline, CDR1 is SGHVS, CDR2 FQNEAQ. With 8 bases removed from V and 2 bases from J, the gap between germline ends came to 13 bases. This CDR3 contains 13 residues. Profiling relied on immunoSEQ multiplex PCR, and the TCRdb table lists in-frame clones only, not all of them. The table shows more than 90,000 clones, with around 90% occurring only once. The origin of this receptor is a female donor with multiple sclerosis, enrolled in a pregnancy study. V is TRBV7-8 and J is TRBJ2-7; TRBD1 is a possible D gene (6 bases). Source: peripheral blood, taken in the first trimester of pregnancy. CDR3 protein: CASRPDRTYEQYF. The CDR3 region has the DNA TGTGCCAGCCGCCCCGACAGGACCTACGAGCAGTACTTC. The complete variable domain, with remaining parts taken from reference TRBV7-8 and TRBJ2-7, reads GAGVSQSPRYKVAKRGQDVALRCDPISGHVSLFWYQQALGQGPEFLTYFQNEAQLDKSGLPSDRFFAERPEGSVSTLKIQRTQQEDSAVYLCASRPDRTYEQYFGPGTRLTVT.